The clone carrying this T cell receptor (beta chain) was counted only a few times. Its target is not known. Trimming took off 7 bases at V and 5 bases at J, with 24 bases between the two ends. The CDR3 totals 17 residues. CDR1 and CDR2 (germline): MDHEN, SYDVKM. This record comes from a study of molecular identifiers for immune sequencing clone quantification. Previously described methods with listed TCR primers produced the bulk TCR libraries. MiXCR, applied by TCRdb to the PCR reads, yields one record per CDR3 protein. Found here are about half a million distinct CDR3 sequences, around 23% of them singletons; the top ten hold over 0.6%. Every naive CD8 library was made from between roughly 18,000 and 1,000,000 sorted cells with 10%, 30% or 50% RNA. Study results and limitations: Effector cells had over 98% of their molecules in clones above 20 RNA copies, while naive cells had under 1%. Detectable among about a million naive cells, according to reports, was Jurkat TCR RNA spiked in from one cell.

This TCR was sampled from a human donor in good health. Some libraries in this study had Jurkat cell RNA spiked in. This rearrangement joins TRBV28 to TRBJ1-5; D gene uncertain. Sequencing was done on a sample of naive CD8+ T cells from blood, with Jurkat cell RNA spiked in. Specified subset: FACS-sorted CD8+CD4-CCR7+CD45RA+ naive T cells. The CDR3 reads CASIKSGPSLTYQPQHF. Written as DNA, the CDR3 is TGTGCCAGCATTAAATCCGGGCCCTCATTAACCTATCAGCCCCAGCATTTT. The full variable domain, in which reference TRBV28 and TRBJ1-5 provide the parts outside the CDR3, is DVKVTQSSRYLVKRTGEKVFLECVQDMDHENMFWYRQDPGLGLRLIYFSYDVKMKEKGDIPEGYSVSREKKERFSLILESASTNQTSMYLCASIKSGPSLTYQPQHFGDGTRLSIL.